Each of the 9 T cell receptor beta chains below was sequenced from the same sample in a study of CD8+CD57+ T cells in acquired aplastic anemia listed by TCRdb under 2018. Flow cytometry had shown CD8+CD57+ cell expansion in the patients selected for sequencing. Data came from an Illumina HiSeq 2000. TCR beta VDJ combination and CDR3 sequence profiling used genomic DNA as the template. TCRdb's own reprocessing of the public reads used fastp at Q25 and MiXCR and kept productive beta chains. All rows with the same CDR3 protein become a single entry with the most common DNA and genes. This sample is represented by some 160,000 distinct CDR3 sequences; less than 50% of them were singletons. More than 30% of the sample belongs to the ten largest clones. Sequences were obtained from sorted CD4+, CD8+, or CD8+CD57+ T cells (not recorded which) from PBMCs. The receptors were sampled from a human donor with aplastic anemia.

This clonotype showed up just once. The chain links TRBV19 to TRBJ1-4, with 10 positions matching TRBD1. The CDR3 sequence is 14 residues long. Germline lookup yields CDR1 LNHDA and CDR2 SQIVND (reference sequence). The J segment lost 10 bases and the V segment lost 7 bases, leaving 9 bases of the junction unmatched. For the CDR3, the DNA is TGTGCCAGTATCACCGGACAGGGGGTCGCAAAACTGTTTTTT. Translating it yields CASITGQGVAKLFF. Based on the CDR3 plus reference TRBV19 and TRBJ1-4, the full variable domain is DGGITQSPKYLFRKEGQNVTLSCEQNLNHDAMYWYRQDPGQGLRLIYYSQIVNDFQKGDIAEGYSVSREKKESFPLTVTSAQKNPTAFYLCASITGQGVAKLFFGSGTQLSVL.

This clonotype has more than one count but fewer than ten. V usage is TRBV9 and J usage is TRBJ1-2; D possibly corresponds to TRBD1 (6 bases). The germline V gene encodes CDR1 SGDLS and CDR2 YYNGEE. The CDR3 has 14 residues. The V and J ends lost 0 bases and 4 bases respectively, with 10 bases between them. CDR3 amino acids: CASSVGEGGYGYTF. The CDR3 bases are TGTGCCAGCAGCGTAGGGGAGGGGGGCTATGGCTACACCTTC.

On this clonotype: This may stem from a read error, because a much larger clone lies one nucleotide away. The chain combines TRBV12-3 or TRBV12-4 with TRBJ1-5; D uncertain. This CDR3 is built from 18 residues. CDR3 amino acids: CASSFAALGPYSNQPQQF. The CDR3 coding sequence is TGTGCCAGCAGTTTCGCAGCCTTAGGGCCATATAGCAATCAGCCCCAGCAGTTT.

This rearrangement joins TRBV24-1 to TRBJ1-2; no clear D. V dropped 4 bases and J dropped 2 bases, with 4 bases sitting between them. The CDR3 sequence is 12 residues long. Germline V lookup: CDR1 KGHDR, CDR2 SFDVKD. The CDR3 DNA sequence: TGTGCCACCAGTGAGGCCAACTATGGCTACACCTTC. It translates to CATSEANYGYTF.

This clonotype was recorded at least ten times. The genes are TRBV9 and TRBJ2-3; either TRBD1 or TRBD2 may supply D (5 bases each). With 0 bases removed from V and 0 bases from J, the gap between germline ends came to 11 bases. CDR1 and CDR2 from the germline V gene are SGDLS and YYNGEE. The CDR3 is made up of 16 amino acids. CDR3 sequence (DNA): TGTGCCAGCAGCGTAGGGGACCTTTTTAGCACAGATACGCAGTATTTT. Translation gives CASSVGDLFSTDTQYF.

The V call is TRBV6-2 or TRBV6-3, the J call TRBJ2-1; D possibly corresponds to TRBD2 (5 bases). The CDR3 contains 15 residues. The germline CDR1 and CDR2 sequences are MNHEY and SVGEGT. With 6 bases removed from V and 4 bases from J, the gap between germline ends came to 16 bases. The DNA for the CDR3 is TGTGCCAGCAGATACAGCGGAGCAGATTACAATGAGCAGTTCTTC. Translating it yields CASRYSGADYNEQFF.

The chain combines TRBV6-5 with TRBJ1-6; perhaps TRBD1 as D (5 bases). Germline V gives CDR1 MNHEY, CDR2 SVGAGI. There are 16 residues in the CDR3. V lost 1 base to trimming and J lost 5 bases, with 12 bases between them. CDR3 protein: CASSYFGTGDNSPLHF. The CDR3 DNA reads as TGTGCCAGCAGTTACTTCGGGACGGGTGATAATTCACCCCTCCACTTT.

The gene calls are TRBV29-1 and TRBJ2-2; D gene unclear. This CDR3 is built from 12 residues. With 5 bases removed from V and 1 base from J, the gap between germline ends came to 5 bases. The germline V gene encodes CDR1 SQVTM and CDR2 ANQGSEA. The CDR3 loop is CSVHRNTGELFF. CDR3 in DNA: TGCAGCGTTCACAGGAACACCGGGGAGCTGTTTTTT.

CDR3 coding DNA: TGTGCCAGTAGTACTGGGGAGGGGGCGCATCCCCTCCACTTT. Its translation is CASSTGEGAHPLHF. The chain uses TRBV19 and TRBJ1-6; 7 positions match TRBD1. CDR1 LNHDA and CDR2 SQIVND come from the germline V gene (reference sequence). Germline trimming cut 4 bases from V and 13 bases from J; bases unmatched to any gene: 10. The CDR3 sequence is 14 residues long.